The T cell receptor (beta chain) under discussion was sequenced for a study of cytomegalovirus exposure and HLA in healthy donors. The CDR3 extends over 15 amino acids. V shed 6 bases, J shed 2 bases, and the junction held 6 bases outside the gene matches. In germline, CDR1 is MNHEY, CDR2 SVGAGI. The data were produced by immunoSEQ multiplex PCR, yet TCRdb's version contains in-frame clones alone and is incomplete. The sample lists 85,000 to 95,000 clones, around 96% seen once, with 0.6% to 0.85% in the top ten. This TCR came from a man younger than 35 in good health and CMV-seronegative. The rearrangement uses TRBV6-5 and TRBJ2-5; 10 bases are shared with TRBD1. The sequenced sample was PBMCs. Here the CDR3 reads CASSRGTGDQETQYF. The CDR3 DNA follows: TGTGCCAGCAGCCGAGGGACAGGGGATCAAGAGACCCAGTACTTC.